This TCR beta chain stems from a study of CD8+ T cells in alopecia areata. Extraction and reverse transcription of RNA yielded cDNA as the sequencing template. Assay: immunoSEQ multiplex PCR; the TCRdb copy retains only in-frame clones and omits some. The data show 85,000 to 110,000 clones, around 60% seen once. CDR1 SNHLY and CDR2 FYNNEI come from the germline V gene. CDR3 length equals 15 residues. J gave up 6 bases and V 6 bases, and 7 bases lay outside the gene matches. This clone has just a few counts. The rearrangement joins TRBV2 to TRBJ2-3; 12 positions match TRBD2. The sequenced material came from CD4+ T cells sorted from blood. This sequence was found in a human donor in good health. CDR3 nucleotides: TGTGCCAGCAGGTTACTAGCGGGGGGCCCGGATACGCAGTATTTT. The encoded protein is CASRLLAGGPDTQYF.